Shown below are 17 T cell receptor beta chains from a single sample sequenced in a study of molecular identifiers for immune sequencing clone quantification. One entry per CDR3 protein results from TCRdb running MiXCR on the PCR reads. The sample has around 20,000 distinct CDR3 sequences, 15% to 20% seen once. The specimen sequenced was naive CD8+ T cells from blood, with Jurkat cell RNA spiked in. Regarding subset: FACS-sorted CD8+CD4-CCR7+CD45RA+ naive T cells. All receptors derive from a human donor in good health. Some libraries in this study had Jurkat cell RNA spiked in.

The chain recombines TRBV10-3 with TRBJ2-7; the D gene is possibly TRBD1 (6 bases). Trimming cost V 1 base and J 9 bases, with 28 bases left between them. The germline V gene encodes CDR1 ENHRY and CDR2 SYGVKD. The CDR3 is 18 residues long. CDR3 bases: TGTGCCATCAGTGAGTACATGACAGGAGACCTAGTAACGCCCGTGCAGTACTTC. This codes for CAISEYMTGDLVTPVQYF.

This clonotype was counted many times. The V gene is TRBV20-1, the J gene TRBJ1-5, with a tentative D call TRBD1 (5 bases). Germline lookup yields CDR1 DFQATT and CDR2 SNEGSKA (reference sequence). The CDR3 has 13 amino acids. V was cut by 6 bases and J by 0 bases, with 9 bases left in between. CDR3 sequence reads: CSARDFSNQPQHF. CDR3 nucleotides: TGCAGTGCGCGGGACTTTAGCAATCAGCCCCAGCATTTT.

This clonotype was seen many times. This sequence joins TRBV27 and TRBJ2-7, with TRBD1 identical over 8 bases. Trimming cost V 5 bases and J 5 bases; bases outside gene matches: 2. Germline CDR1 MNHEY, CDR2 SMNVEV (reference sequence). This CDR3 is built from 12 residues. Written as DNA, the CDR3 is TGTGCCAGCAGTGACAGGGGAGACGAGCAGTACTTC. It specifies CASSDRGDEQYF.

In this sample, this clonotype turned up many times. J is TRBJ1-1 and V is TRBV3-1, with D uncertain. CDR1 and CDR2 (germline): LGHDT, YNNKEL (reference sequence). The V end was cut by 3 bases, the J end by 0 bases, with 5 bases between. The CDR3 is 13 amino acids. In nucleotides, the CDR3 is TGTGCCAGCAGCCAGGTCATGAACACTGAAGCTTTCTTT. Translation gives CASSQVMNTEAFF.

By frequency in the sample, this clonotype is medium-sized (0.01 to 0.1%). The chain is built from TRBV29-1 and TRBJ1-1, with D possibly TRBD1 on 6 matching bases. V was shortened by 3 bases and J by 0 bases, with 11 bases between the two germline ends. Germline V gene lookup returns CDR1 SQVTM and CDR2 ANQGSEA. CDR3 length: 14 amino acids. Here the CDR3 reads CSVDDQGLNTEAFF. CDR3 bases: TGCAGCGTTGACGATCAGGGGCTGAACACTGAAGCTTTCTTT.

This clonotype has ten or more counts. The chain combines TRBV4-3 with TRBJ2-2; D is possibly TRBD2 (6 bases). CDR1 LGHNA and CDR2 YSLEER come from the germline V gene. This CDR3 is built from 18 residues. The germline V and J ends were trimmed by 0 bases and 1 base, with 15 bases remaining between them. CDR3 DNA: TGCGCCAGCAGCCAAGATCCTTGGCTAGCGCAGAACACCGGGGAGCTGTTTTTT. Translation: CASSQDPWLAQNTGELFF.

Ten or more counts support this clonotype. V and J are TRBV6-5 and TRBJ2-7; no clear D gene. CDR1 and CDR2 (germline): MNHEY, SVGAGI. Trimming removed 2 bases at V and 0 bases at J, with 5 bases between. This CDR3 region has 13 residues. CDR3: CASSYGDSYEQYF. The CDR3, as DNA: TGTGCCAGCAGTTACGGGGACTCCTACGAGCAGTACTTC.

This clonotype was found many times. V usage is TRBV20-1 and J usage is TRBJ1-1; D not resolved. The V end was cut by 3 bases, the J end by 6 bases, with 8 bases between. CDR3 length: 11 residues. The germline gives CDR1 DFQATT, CDR2 SNEGSKA (reference sequence). This CDR3 reads CSASRRAEAFF. The CDR3 nucleotides are TGCAGTGCTAGCCGCAGAGCTGAAGCTTTCTTT.

This clonotype was detected ten times or more. CDR3 region: CASSGETQYF. The CDR3 coding sequence is TGTGCCAGCTCTGGCGAGACCCAGTACTTC. This chain joins TRBV7-6 and TRBJ2-5; D not certain. V was clipped by 8 bases and J by 5 bases, with 6 bases between them. The CDR3 runs to 10 residues. CDR1 and CDR2 (germline): SGHVS, FNYEAQ.

The sample holds a few counts of this clonotype. The CDR3 does not close with the conserved phenylalanine or tryptophan, likely indicating a read error. The rearrangement links TRBV7-9 to TRBJ1-2; D is unresolved. Germline V gives CDR1 SEHNR, CDR2 FQNEAQ (reference sequence). The CDR3 extends over 14 amino acids. Trimming shortened V by 5 bases and J by 7 bases, and 17 bases separated the two germline ends. The DNA of the CDR3 is TGTGCCAGCAGCCCCCCGAGTCAGAGATTTGGCTACACCCTC. Its protein is CASSPPSQRFGYTL.

For this clonotype: A much larger clone lies one base from this, so it may be a read error. The V call is TRBV24-1, the J call TRBJ1-3, with 7 bases that match TRBD1. Germline V gene lookup returns CDR1 KGHDR and CDR2 SFDVKD. The trim removed 1 base at V and 5 bases at J, leaving 4 bases unmatched. This CDR3 has 15 amino acids. The CDR3 sequence: CATSDFRDSRNTIYF. CDR3 in DNA: TGTGCCACCAGTGATTTCAGGGACAGCCGAAACACCATATATTTT.

About this clonotype itself: Since a much larger clone is just one base distant, this may be a read error. This chain joins TRBV20-1 and TRBJ2-5, with D perhaps matching TRBD2 (6 bases). V lost 0 bases, J lost 5 bases, and 19 bases lay in between. The germline gives CDR1 DFQATT, CDR2 SNEGSKA (reference sequence). The length of the CDR3 is 16 residues. Here the CDR3 DNA reads TGCAGTGCTAGAGATGTTCGTCCGGGGAGGAGGGAGACCCAGTACTTC. Its translation: CSARDVRPGRRETQYF.

This clonotype has a count of ten or more. The chain recombines TRBV6-6 with TRBJ2-3; D might be TRBD2 (5 bases). V was shortened by 3 bases and J by 8 bases, with 21 bases between the two germline ends. Germline CDR1 and CDR2: MNHNY and SVGAGI (reference sequence). CDR3 size: 16 residues. The CDR3 here is CASSYLFGQEEVTQYF. DNA for the CDR3: TGTGCCAGCAGTTATCTTTTCGGGCAGGAGGAAGTTACGCAGTATTTT.

This clonotype was detected many times. The chain links TRBV24-1 to TRBJ2-2; tentatively, D is TRBD1 or TRBD2 (5 bases each). Germline CDR1 KGHDR, CDR2 SFDVKD. The CDR3 totals 16 residues. V lost 2 bases and J lost 3, with 12 bases in between. CDR3 in DNA: TGTGCCACCAGTGATTCCCGGGACCGGTACACCGGGGAGCTGTTTTTT. Amino acid sequence: CATSDSRDRYTGELFF.

For this clonotype: A read error may be the cause here, since a much bigger clone is one base away. The rearrangement uses TRBV5-6 and TRBJ2-7; no clear D gene. The CDR3 runs to 14 residues. Germline V lookup: CDR1 SGHDT, CDR2 YYEEEE. CDR3 sequence reads: CASSLGSGTHEQYF. The CDR3 bases are TGTGCTAGCAGCTTGGGTTCAGGCACCCACGAGCAGTACTTC.

The sample holds many counts of this clonotype. The chain joins TRBV4-1 to TRBJ1-1; D is perhaps TRBD1 (5 bases). V lost 0 bases and J lost 11, with 16 bases in between. This CDR3 is 14 amino acids long. Per the germline V gene, CDR1 is MGHRA and CDR2 is YSYEKL. The CDR3 region is CASSQEAGLTGAFF. DNA of the CDR3: TGCGCCAGCAGCCAAGAAGCGGGACTCACTGGGGCTTTCTTT.

The table lists this clonotype with many counts. This rearrangement joins TRBV19 to TRBJ1-1, with TRBD1 matching 8 bases. The CDR3 runs 14 residues. V gave up 5 bases and J gave up 4 bases; unmatched junction bases: 6. CDR1 LNHDA and CDR2 SQIVND come from the germline V gene (reference sequence). CDR3 loop: CASSVTGVATEAFF. The CDR3 nucleotides read TGTGCCAGTAGTGTGACAGGGGTGGCCACTGAAGCTTTCTTT.